This entry lists 27 T cell receptor beta chains sequenced from one sample in a study of blood T cells in healthy people across ages (dated by TCRdb to between 2014 and 2017). Library generation was performed with 5' RACE. TCRdb records Illumina HiSeq 2500 as the sequencer. The second PCR ran for about 6 to 12 cycles and used a J-beta primer mix along with a sample-barcoded 5' primer. TCRdb took the public reads, trimmed them with fastp at Q25, ran MiXCR for clone calling and kept in-frame beta chains. For every CDR3 protein sequence, its rows merge into one entry that carries the most common genes and DNA. The sample table lists about 1.7 million distinct CDR3 sequences, roughly 27% of them with a count of one. More than 6% of the sample goes to the ten largest clones. Sequenced sample: blood. The receptor set was obtained from a woman between 25 and 40 years old in good health.

This clonotype was seen ten or more times. The J gene is TRBJ2-5, the V gene TRBV29-1; D assignment may be TRBD1 or TRBD2 (5 bases each). The V end was cut by 6 bases, the J end by 1 base, with 12 bases between. Per the germline V gene, CDR1 is SQVTM and CDR2 is ANQGSEA. The CDR3 contains 13 residues. DNA for the CDR3: TGCAGCGTCGAGGGACCCGTCCAAGAGACCCAGTACTTC. Amino acid sequence: CSVEGPVQETQYF. Variable domain in full (rest from reference TRBV29-1 and TRBJ2-5): SAVISQKPSRDICQRGTSLTIQCQVDSQVTMMFWYRQQPGQSLTLIATANQGSEATYESGFVIDKFPISRPNLTFSTLTVSNMSPEDSSIYLCSVEGPVQETQYFGPGTRLLVL.

A few counts support this clonotype. The chain recombines TRBV3-1 with TRBJ2-7; the match to TRBD1 covers 7 bases. The ends lost 3 bases at V and 2 bases at J; junction bases unmatched: 7. The CDR3 extends over 15 amino acids. Germline V CDR1 and CDR2: LGHDT, YNNKEL (reference sequence). Written as DNA, the CDR3 is TGTGCCAGCAGCCAGAGGGGGACAGACCCCTACGAGCAGTACTTC. It translates to CASSQRGTDPYEQYF.

In its sample, this clonotype was seen a few times. This chain joins TRBV7-8 and TRBJ2-3; 12 bases map to TRBD2. The V and J ends lost 5 bases and 8 bases, in that order; junction bases with no gene match: 8. Germline V gene data show CDR1 as SGHVS and CDR2 as FQNEAQ. CDR3 length: 15 residues. This CDR3 reads CASSMSSGRAGTQYF. The CDR3 DNA sequence: TGTGCCAGCAGCATGTCTAGCGGGAGGGCCGGTACGCAGTATTTT.

J is TRBJ1-2 and V is TRBV12-3 or TRBV12-4; maybe TRBD1 (5 bases). The CDR3 runs 16 residues. Trimming removed 5 bases at V and 4 bases at J, with 20 bases between. This chain's CDR3 is CASSPRPGDYAYGYTF. CDR3 DNA sequence: TGTGCCAGCAGTCCCCGGCCGGGGGATTATGCCTATGGCTACACCTTC.

The rearrangement joins TRBV3-1 to TRBJ2-1; 9 bases agree with TRBD2. Trimming removed 2 bases from V and 7 bases from J; junction bases left unmatched: 3. The germline V gene has CDR1 LGHDT and CDR2 YNNKEL (reference sequence). This CDR3 region has 14 residues. CDR3: CASSQPTSGNEQFF. In DNA, the CDR3 is TGTGCCAGCAGCCAACCGACTAGCGGTAATGAGCAGTTCTTC.

This chain joins TRBV7-9 and TRBJ2-7; a possible D gene is TRBD2 (6 bases). Germline lookup yields CDR1 SEHNR and CDR2 FQNEAQ (reference sequence). V lost 10 bases to trimming and J lost 0 bases, with 16 bases between them. This CDR3 has 14 residues. The CDR3 region is CAIGASAASYEQYF. CDR3 nucleotides: TGTGCCATAGGTGCTAGCGCCGCCTCCTACGAGCAGTACTTC.

The chain links TRBV24-1 to TRBJ2-5, with D perhaps matching TRBD1 or TRBD2 (5 bases each). V was cut by 5 bases and J by 0 bases, with 9 bases left in between. The germline V gene encodes CDR1 KGHDR and CDR2 SFDVKD. There are 14 residues in the CDR3. The CDR3 nucleotides read TGTGCCACCAGTGTCGGGACGGACCAAGAGACCCAGTACTTC. Translating it yields CATSVGTDQETQYF.

This chain links TRBV7-6 with TRBJ2-1; possibly TRBD2 for D (6 bases). Germline loops: CDR1 SGHVS, CDR2 FNYEAQ. The CDR3 covers 16 residues. The germline V and J ends were trimmed by 1 base and 4 bases, with 14 bases remaining between them. CDR3 sequence reads: CASSLGLASDYNEQFF. Here the CDR3 DNA reads TGTGCCAGCAGCTTAGGTCTGGCTAGCGATTACAATGAGCAGTTCTTC. The full variable domain, completed using reference TRBV7-6 and TRBJ2-1, is GAGVSQSPRYKVTKRGQDVALRCDPISGHVSLYWYRQALGQGPEFLTYFNYEAQQDKSGLPNDRFSAERPEGSISTLTIQRTEQRDSAMYRCASSLGLASDYNEQFFGPGTRLTVL.

The rearrangement joins TRBV6-5 to TRBJ2-7; 11 nucleotides agree with TRBD2. This CDR3 is built from 17 residues. Germline V gives CDR1 MNHEY, CDR2 SVGAGI. V dropped 5 bases and J dropped 7; count of bases not matched to a gene: 16. The CDR3: CASSLTGLAATYNEQYV. The CDR3 DNA reads as TGTGCCAGCAGTCTCACGGGACTAGCGGCGACCTACAATGAGCAGTACGTC.

The genes are TRBV7-9 and TRBJ1-2; 9 bases are shared with TRBD1. The CDR3 totals 16 residues. The junction had 10 bases not matched to a gene; V was cut back by 4 bases and J by 4 bases. Per the germline V gene, CDR1 is SEHNR and CDR2 is FQNEAQ (reference sequence). The CDR3: CASSSTGTGHRYGYTF. The CDR3, as DNA: TGTGCCAGCAGCTCAACCGGGACAGGGCATCGCTATGGCTACACCTTC.

This clonotype has a count of ten or more. The chain is built from TRBV11-2 and TRBJ2-1, with 7 bases that match TRBD2. V gave up 6 bases and J gave up 10 bases; unmatched junction bases: 3. The germline V gene has CDR1 SGHAT and CDR2 FQNNGV. The CDR3 runs to 11 residues. CDR3 DNA: TGTGCCAGCAGTGGGAGGGACGAGCAGTTCTTC. Protein sequence: CASSGRDEQFF.

The chain carries TRBV7-8 and TRBJ2-1; 14 bases are shared with TRBD2. The CDR3 spans 16 residues. Germline V gene data show CDR1 as SGHVS and CDR2 as FQNEAQ. V was clipped by 1 base and J by 8 bases; unmatched bases: 4. CDR3 sequence (DNA): TGTGCCAGCAGCTTAGACGGGACTAGCGGGAGATATGAGCAGTTCTTC. Its protein is CASSLDGTSGRYEQFF.

This clonotype was seen at least ten times. This chain joins TRBV4-2 and TRBJ2-7; unclear D gene. The germline V and J ends were trimmed by 0 bases and 4 bases, with 10 bases remaining between them. The CDR3 has 14 amino acids. The germline CDR1 and CDR2 sequences are LGHNA and YNFKEQ. CDR3 sequence reads: CASSQDVTWYEQYF. CDR3 bases: TGTGCCAGCAGCCAAGACGTCACTTGGTACGAGCAGTACTTC.

This clonotype was recorded many times. The V gene is TRBV6-5, the J gene TRBJ1-5, with TRBD1 as a possible D gene (6 bases). Germline V gives CDR1 MNHEY, CDR2 SVGAGI. This CDR3 has 14 residues. V lost 5 bases, J lost 1 base, and 9 bases lay in between. The CDR3 sequence: CASSAQGSNQPQHF. CDR3 bases: TGTGCCAGCAGTGCACAGGGAAGCAATCAGCCCCAGCATTTT.

This clonotype has more than one count but fewer than ten. The gene calls are TRBV5-6 and TRBJ2-5, with D maybe TRBD2 (6 bases). CDR3 size: 14 residues. The germline V gene encodes CDR1 SGHDT and CDR2 YYEEEE. Trimming shortened V by 5 bases and J by 6 bases, and 17 bases separated the two germline ends. CDR3: CASREDAGRQTQYF. In DNA, the CDR3 is TGTGCCAGCAGGGAAGACGCGGGGAGGCAGACCCAGTACTTC.

In its sample, this clonotype was seen a few times. J is TRBJ1-2 and V is TRBV5-1; D may be TRBD1 (5 bases). This CDR3 spans 14 amino acids. The V end lost 4 bases, the J end lost 3 bases, and 13 bases lay between the germline ends. The germline V gene has CDR1 SGHRS and CDR2 YFSETQ. The CDR3 region is CASSPMGLDYGYTF. CDR3 coding DNA: TGCGCCAGCAGCCCCATGGGGCTGGACTATGGCTACACCTTC.

This clonotype was seen only a few times. The CDR3 DNA reads as TGTGCCATCAGTGCGGAGGGGTTGGCAACTAATGAAAAACTGTTTTTT. This translates into CAISAEGLATNEKLFF. The chain combines TRBV10-3 with TRBJ1-4, with D possibly being TRBD1 (5 bases). Per the germline V gene, CDR1 is ENHRY and CDR2 is SYGVKD. The CDR3 is 16 amino acids. V was clipped by 4 bases and J by 0 bases, with 12 bases between them.

The chain joins TRBV20-1 to TRBJ1-4, with unresolved D. Germline V CDR1 and CDR2: DFQATT, SNEGSKA (reference sequence). V lost 0 bases and J 7 bases, leaving 15 bases between the germline ends. This CDR3 spans 15 amino acids. CDR3 protein: CSARDPRISTEKLFF. The CDR3 nucleotides are TGCAGTGCTAGAGATCCGAGGATATCGACTGAAAAACTGTTTTTT.

This clonotype was seen more than once but under ten times. The V gene is TRBV14, the J gene TRBJ2-3; tentative D call: TRBD2 (5 bases). Germline CDR1 reads SGHDN; CDR2 reads FVKESK. CDR3 length: 13 amino acids. Trimming removed 1 base from V and 8 bases from J, with 10 bases in between. The CDR3 loop is CASSQGGVATQYF. DNA of the CDR3: TGTGCCAGCAGCCAAGGGGGAGTAGCTACGCAGTATTTT.

The genes are TRBV12-3 or TRBV12-4 and TRBJ1-4; 7 bases agree with TRBD1. The CDR3 is made up of 16 amino acids. Trimming removed 4 bases from V and 1 base from J; junction bases left unmatched: 6. In DNA form, the CDR3 reads TGTGCCAGCAGTTCCGGGACAGCTCAAACTAATGAAAAACTGTTTTTT. This gives the protein CASSSGTAQTNEKLFF.

This clonotype came up a few times. The chain couples TRBV29-1 to TRBJ1-1, with 8 bases fitting TRBD1. V shed 1 base, J shed 0 bases, and the junction held 4 bases outside the gene matches. The CDR3 spans 15 residues. Germline-derived CDR1 and CDR2 are SQVTM and ANQGSEA. In nucleotides, the CDR3 is TGCAGCGTTGAAGTACAGGGGGGGCTGAACACTGAAGCTTTCTTT. As protein: CSVEVQGGLNTEAFF. The variable domain in full, completed from reference TRBV29-1 and TRBJ1-1, reads SAVISQKPSRDICQRGTSLTIQCQVDSQVTMMFWYRQQPGQSLTLIATANQGSEATYESGFVIDKFPISRPNLTFSTLTVSNMSPEDSSIYLCSVEVQGGLNTEAFFGQGTRLTVV.

In this sample, this clonotype turned up many times. The chain links TRBV20-1 to TRBJ2-5; either TRBD1 or TRBD2 may supply D (5 bases each). This CDR3 region has 13 residues. Germline lookup yields CDR1 DFQATT and CDR2 SNEGSKA (reference sequence). V shed 5 bases and J shed 3 bases, with 13 bases lying between them. The CDR3 coding sequence is TGCAGTGCTGGCCTCGGGACGAAAGAGACCCAGTACTTC. Translation gives CSAGLGTKETQYF.

This clonotype was seen a few times. The chain joins TRBV20-1 to TRBJ2-5; 9 bases are shared with TRBD2. The CDR3 has 15 amino acids. V gave up 6 bases and J gave up 5 bases; unmatched junction bases: 13. CDR1 is DFQATT and CDR2 is SNEGSKA in the germline V gene (reference sequence). The CDR3 region is CSAKGSGGSWETQYF. The CDR3, as DNA: TGCAGTGCGAAAGGTAGCGGGGGTTCGTGGGAGACCCAGTACTTC.

The chain has TRBV2 and TRBJ2-3; a possible D gene is TRBD2 (5 bases). Germline-derived CDR1 and CDR2 are SNHLY and FYNNEI. CDR3 length: 15 amino acids. Deletions cut 6 bases from V and 4 bases from J, with 17 bases between. CDR3 nucleotides: TGTGCCAGCAGGGAAACTAGGTCCCCCGCAGATACGCAGTATTTT. Its translation: CASRETRSPADTQYF.

There are many counts of this clonotype. The CDR3 reads CASNDKSSYEQYF. CDR3 sequence (DNA): TGCGCCAGCAATGACAAGTCCTCCTACGAGCAGTACTTC. This chain links TRBV5-1 with TRBJ2-7, with D uncertain. Trimming removed 6 bases at V and 0 bases at J, with 10 bases between. Germline V gene lookup returns CDR1 SGHRS and CDR2 YFSETQ. The CDR3 has 13 residues.

The chain is built from TRBV27 and TRBJ2-7; TRBD2 matches at 11 bases. Germline values: CDR1 MNHEY, CDR2 SMNVEV (reference sequence). J gave up 7 bases and V 3 bases, and 20 bases lay outside the gene matches. The CDR3 has 19 amino acids. The CDR3 sequence: CASSFIVLGLADSYNEQYF. CDR3 bases: TGTGCCAGCAGTTTTATAGTTTTGGGACTAGCGGACTCCTACAATGAGCAGTACTTC.

This clonotype was seen a handful of times. The rearrangement uses TRBV11-2 and TRBJ2-3; 7 bases line up with TRBD2. The germline V gene encodes CDR1 SGHAT and CDR2 FQNNGV. The CDR3 extends over 14 amino acids. J was trimmed by 6 bases and V by 5 bases; bases with no gene match: 8. CDR3 sequence reads: CASSRGGSVDTQYF. The CDR3 bases are TGTGCCAGCAGCAGAGGCGGGAGTGTGGATACGCAGTATTTT.